Below, 5 T cell receptor beta chains from the same sample are listed, as sequenced in a study of T-cell memory formation after mild COVID-19. In TCRdb, the 5' RACE reads were re-called with MiXCR into one record per CDR3 protein. The profile shows a few hundred thousand distinct CDR3 sequences, approximately 22% of them singletons. Material for sequencing was PBMCs or a T cell subset sorted from them (not recorded which). These receptor sequences come from a man aged 18 to 29 who had mild COVID-19 (a few samples of this study predate the infection). Cell type and time point are not known.

This clonotype appeared a few times. The CDR3 loop is CASSLFGEGEAFF. The CDR3 coding sequence is TGTGCCAGCAGCTTGTTTGGGGAAGGTGAAGCTTTCTTT. V and J are TRBV5-5 and TRBJ1-1, with unresolved D. Germline loops: CDR1 SGHKS, CDR2 YYEKEE (reference sequence). The CDR3 runs 13 residues. Trimming took off 1 base at V and 7 bases at J, with 11 bases between the two ends.

This clonotype was seen a handful of times. V is TRBV20-1 and J is TRBJ2-4, with D perhaps TRBD1 (5 bases). V lost 3 bases and J 7 bases, leaving 13 bases between the germline ends. The CDR3 sequence is 13 residues long. Germline V gives CDR1 DFQATT, CDR2 SNEGSKA (reference sequence). In DNA form, the CDR3 reads TGCAGTGCTAGTTTCTGGGGCCGGAACATTCAGTACTTC. Its protein product is CSASFWGRNIQYF.

This clonotype has at least ten counts. The chain joins TRBV6-6 to TRBJ1-4; no clear D. This CDR3 is built from 14 residues. The V and J ends lost 7 bases and 4 bases respectively, with 13 bases between them. Per the germline V gene, CDR1 is MNHNY and CDR2 is SVGAGI (reference sequence). This CDR3 reads CASTAGLRNEKLFF. The CDR3 region has the DNA TGTGCCAGCACTGCTGGCCTACGTAATGAAAAACTGTTTTTT.

In its sample, this clonotype was seen many times. The chain recombines TRBV5-1 with TRBJ2-4, with D perhaps TRBD1 (6 bases). Trimming stripped 4 bases from V and 0 bases from J, with 14 bases between. The CDR3 sequence is 16 residues long. Germline CDR1 SGHRS, CDR2 YFSETQ. This CDR3 reads CASSAEQGLAKNIQYF. The CDR3 DNA reads as TGCGCCAGCAGCGCGGAACAGGGATTAGCCAAAAACATTCAGTACTTC.

The V call is TRBV3-1, the J call TRBJ1-6; the D gene is possibly TRBD1 (5 bases). From germline, CDR1 is LGHDT and CDR2 YNNKEL (reference sequence). V lost 0 bases, J lost 9 bases, and 12 bases lay in between. CDR3 length: 15 residues. CDR3 bases: TGTGCCAGCAGCCAAGAAGGGGTGCGGGCTTCACCCCTCCACTTT. It is translated as CASSQEGVRASPLHF.